The present T cell receptor beta chain was sequenced within a study of blood T cell repertoires in COVID-19. Profiling relied on immunoSEQ multiplex PCR, and the TCRdb table lists in-frame clones only, not all of them. The sample holds about 330,000 clones, more than 70% seen once. The CDR3 covers 14 residues. Trimming shortened V by 10 bases and J by 0 bases, and 15 bases separated the two germline ends. CDR1 and CDR2 (germline): LNHDA, SQIVND (reference sequence). This sequence originates from a woman in her 30s who had recovered from COVID-19. The sequenced material came from PBMCs or T cells enriched from blood (not recorded which). The gene calls are TRBV19 and TRBJ1-1; no clear D gene. The CDR3: CATRPEHLNTEAFF. The CDR3 DNA reads TGTGCCACCCGGCCGGAGCACTTGAACACTGAAGCTTTCTTT.